In its sample, the clone carrying this T cell receptor beta chain was seen many times. These data originate in a study of blood T cell repertoires in COVID-19. Study summary: Acute and convalescent COVID-19 specimens originated in the United States, Italy and Spain. T cells, B-cell-depleted T cells, or PBMCs supplied cDNA or gDNA.

Authors' methods: Amplification from reference gene primers served as the basis for estimated nucleated cell counts. The method was immunoSEQ multiplex PCR; TCRdb's version includes in-frame clones alone and lacks a portion of them. V and J calls and clone size are given by that table; D and trimming were obtained from the DNA. This table has under 150,000 clones, 81% appearing once. The sequenced sample consisted of peripheral blood. The clonotype was recovered from a woman aged 60-75 years with active or convalescent COVID-19.

CDR3 in DNA: TGTGCCATCAAGGGTTCAGCGGGGGAGTCCTCTAGCACAGATACGCAGTATTTT. Translated, it gives CAIKGSAGESSSTDTQYF. The V gene is TRBV10-3, the J gene TRBJ2-3, with 8 positions matching TRBD2. CDR1 is ENHRY, CDR2 SYGVKD, per germline. CDR3 length equals 18 residues. The trim removed 7 bases at V and 0 bases at J, leaving 15 bases unmatched.